This record covers a single TCR beta chain. Its cognate antigen is unknown. TCRdb re-called the 5' RACE reads with MiXCR, one entry per CDR3 protein. The sample includes tens of thousands of distinct CDR3 sequences, 15% to 20% of them seen just once. Time point here: blood at routine non-recurrence follow-up after resection. The sample comes from a study of spatial heterogeneity in lung cancer. The J segment lost 6 bases and the V segment lost 5 bases, leaving 6 bases of the junction unmatched. This CDR3 is built from 15 residues. Germline CDR1 reads SGHTA; CDR2 reads FQGNSA. Study outcomes and limitations: Ubiquitous expanded tumor TCRs were seen in blood more at resection than at follow-up.

The sequences come from PBMCs, collected at follow-up. The chain employs TRBV7-2 and TRBJ1-5; 11 bases are a match to TRBD1. This TCR was sampled from a male donor with early-stage non-small cell lung cancer. The chain's CDR3 is CASSPDRGQGQPQHF. CDR3 nucleotide sequence: TGTGCCAGCAGCCCGGACAGGGGGCAGGGTCAGCCCCAGCATTTT.